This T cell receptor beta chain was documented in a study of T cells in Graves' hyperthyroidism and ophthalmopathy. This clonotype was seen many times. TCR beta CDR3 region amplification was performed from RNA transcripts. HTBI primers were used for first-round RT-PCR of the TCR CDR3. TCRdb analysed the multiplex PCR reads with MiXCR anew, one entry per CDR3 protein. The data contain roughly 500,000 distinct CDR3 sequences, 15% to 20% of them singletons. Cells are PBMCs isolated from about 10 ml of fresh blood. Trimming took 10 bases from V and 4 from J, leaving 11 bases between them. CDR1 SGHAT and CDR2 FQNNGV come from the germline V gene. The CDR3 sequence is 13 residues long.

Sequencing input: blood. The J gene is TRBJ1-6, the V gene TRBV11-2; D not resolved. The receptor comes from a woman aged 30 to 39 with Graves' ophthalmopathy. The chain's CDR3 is CATGQIYNSPLHF. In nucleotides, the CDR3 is TGTGCCACCGGGCAGATATATAATTCACCCCTCCACTTT.